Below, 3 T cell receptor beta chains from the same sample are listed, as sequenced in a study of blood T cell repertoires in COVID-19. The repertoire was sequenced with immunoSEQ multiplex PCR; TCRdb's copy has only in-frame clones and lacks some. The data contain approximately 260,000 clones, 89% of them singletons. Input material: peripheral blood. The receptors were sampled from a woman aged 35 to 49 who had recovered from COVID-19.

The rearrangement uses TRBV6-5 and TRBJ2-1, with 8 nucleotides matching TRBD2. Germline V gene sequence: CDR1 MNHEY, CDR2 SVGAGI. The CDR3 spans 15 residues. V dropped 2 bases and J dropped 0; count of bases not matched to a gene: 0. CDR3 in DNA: TGTGCCAGCAGTTACGGGACTAGCTCCTACAATGAGCAGTTCTTC. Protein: CASSYGTSSYNEQFF.

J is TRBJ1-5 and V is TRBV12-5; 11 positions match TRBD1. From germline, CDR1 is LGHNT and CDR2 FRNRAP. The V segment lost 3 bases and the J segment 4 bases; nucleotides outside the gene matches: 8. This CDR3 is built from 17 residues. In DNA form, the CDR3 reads TGTGCTAGTGGTTTCGGAGGACAGGGGGCTTGGAATCAGCCCCAGCATTTT. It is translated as CASGFGGQGAWNQPQHF.

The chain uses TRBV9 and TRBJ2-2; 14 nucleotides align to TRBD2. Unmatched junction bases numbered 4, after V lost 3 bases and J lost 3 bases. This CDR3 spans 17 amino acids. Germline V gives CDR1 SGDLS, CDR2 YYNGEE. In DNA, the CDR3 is TGTGCCAGCAGCGGGACTAGCGGGGGGACCTACACCGGGGAGCTGTTTTTT. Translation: CASSGTSGGTYTGELFF.